This TCR beta chain was recovered during a study of T-cell reconstitution after alpha-beta-depleted transplantation in children. V shed 8 bases and J 6 bases; nucleotides not matched to a gene: 15. Per germline, CDR1 DFQATT and CDR2 SNEGSKA (reference sequence). This CDR3 has 15 amino acids. Unique molecular identifiers featured in how the TCRbeta library was prepared. TCRdb passed the PCR reads through MiXCR, listing each CDR3 protein once. The sample includes 180,000 or so distinct CDR3 sequences, 5.5% to 7% of them seen just once. The table lists this clonotype with many counts. This chain connects TRBV20-1 to TRBJ2-1; TRBD1 matches at 8 bases. Here the sequenced sample was PBMCs, taken before TCRalphabeta/CD19-depleted stem cell transplant. This TCR was sampled from a girl less than two years old with combined immunodeficiency, due to receive a stem cell transplant. The CDR3 sequence: CSPYRGSLGGNEQFF. CDR3 in DNA: TGCAGTCCCTACAGGGGGTCGCTCGGAGGCAATGAGCAGTTCTTC.